This passage covers 8 T cell receptor beta chains from one sample sequenced in a study of CD8+ T cells in alopecia areata. Researchers sorted pooled cutaneous lymph node cells on the basis of CD4, CD8alpha, NKG2D, NKG2ACE and other markers. Investigators isolated RNA and reverse transcribed it into cDNA to act as the sequencing template. Assay used: immunoSEQ multiplex PCR; TCRdb lists only in-frame clones, some missing. This table holds around 300,000 clones with no singletons; the top ten claim 1.2%. Input material: CD4+ T cells sorted from a lymph node. The receptor source for this set is a C3H/HeJ mouse with alopecia areata. This strain's MHC haplotype is H2-k.

This clone was counted at least ten times. Gene labels here are mouse ones. The read finishes 4 residues shy of the CDR3 end, and the germline J gene is used to complete it. Other DNA sequences within the sample encode an identical CDR3. The chain joins TRBV13-2 to TRBJ2-2, with 8 bases fitting TRBD1. V lost 3 bases to trimming and J lost 0 bases; unmatched junction nucleotides: 1. Germline values: CDR1 NNHNN, CDR2 SYGAGS (reference sequence). The CDR3 runs 15 residues. The CDR3: CASGGGQANTGQLYF. The sequenced part of the CDR3 DNA is TGTGCCAGCGGTGGGGGACAGGCAAACACCGGG.

This clone showed up just a few times. The gene symbols are mouse symbols. The read stops 4 residues short of the end of the CDR3; the missing end is completed from the germline J gene. The chain combines TRBV1 with TRBJ2-1; TRBD2 agrees at 11 bases. The CDR3 is 17 amino acids. Germline CDR1 and CDR2: NSQYPW and LRSPGD (reference sequence). Losses at the gene ends were 0 bases for V and 0 bases for J; bases not matched to a gene: 1. The sequenced part of the CDR3 DNA is TGCACCTGCAGTGCAGAAGGGACTGGGGGTAACTATGCT. Its translation: CTCSAEGTGGNYA. The whole CDR3 sequence reads CTCSAEGTGGNYAEQFF.

Regarding this clone: The gene names given are mouse names. The DNA ends 3 residues before the CDR3 does, and the rest of the CDR3 is filled in from the germline J gene. This chain links TRBV13-2 with TRBJ1-6, with 8 bases aligning to TRBD1. TRBJ1-6 is an ORF; its function is uncertain. J was trimmed by 7 bases and V by 0 bases; bases with no gene match: 3. The CDR3 has 15 amino acids. Germline CDR1 and CDR2: NNHNN and SYGAGS (reference sequence). The CDR3 here is CASGDGRGRNSPLYF. Incomplete CDR3 DNA: TGTGCCAGCGGTGATGGCAGGGGGCGAAATTCGCCC.

This clone was observed a few times. Germline and genes: mouse. Other DNA sequences in this specimen translate into the identical CDR3. The CDR3: CASSQGTGVYAEQFF. The covered CDR3 bases are TGTGCCAGCAGCCAAGGGACAGGGGTCTATGCT. The V call is TRBV5, the J call TRBJ2-1; 9 bases are a match to TRBD1. The read falls 4 residues short of the CDR3 end, and the missing part is taken from the germline J gene. From germline, CDR1 is LGHNA and CDR2 YNLKQL (reference sequence). J gave up 3 bases and V 1 base, and 1 base lay outside the gene matches. CDR3 length: 15 residues.

Concerning this clone itself: Gene names follow the mouse nomenclature. The read gets to within 4 residues of the CDR3 end, and the germline J gene fills in the rest. V gene TRBV1 combines with J gene TRBJ2-5; 11 nucleotides agree with TRBD1. Germline V gene sequence: CDR1 NSQYPW, CDR2 LRSPGD (reference sequence). This CDR3 has 15 residues. The CDR3 region is CTCSADGQGADTQYF. The part of the CDR3 DNA that was read is TGCACCTGCAGTGCAGATGGACAGGGGGCTGAC.

This clone was seen repeatedly, ten times or more. The gene names given are mouse names. The missing CDR3 end, 4 residues past where the read stops, is filled in from the germline J gene. Other nucleotide sequences from this sample produce the same CDR3. V and J are TRBV19 and TRBJ2-7; 7 bases line up with TRBD1. V lost 4 bases and J lost 3; bases outside the gene matches: 1. Germline loops: CDR1 FNHDT, CDR2 SITEND (reference sequence). The CDR3 is 12 residues long. CDR3 residues: CASSRDSYEQYF. The part of the CDR3 DNA that was read is TGTGCCAGCAGTCGGGACAGCTAT.

This clone was seen more than once but under ten times. Gene names denote mouse genes. The CDR3 goes on 4 residues after the read ends, and that part is filled in from the germline J gene. Distinct nucleotide sequences in the sample also encode this CDR3. This sequence joins TRBV31 and TRBJ2-5, with 7 bases matching TRBD2. CDR1 is GKSSPN and CDR2 is SITVG in the germline V gene. J was trimmed by 3 bases and V by 0 bases; bases with no gene match: 6. This CDR3 is built from 15 residues. The CDR3 sequence is CAWSLGGGGQDTQYF. Incomplete CDR3 DNA: TGTGCCTGGAGTCTCGGCGGGGGGGGACAAGAC.

As concerns this clone: All gene names here are mouse names. The observed sequence ends 4 residues before the CDR3 terminus, with the missing tail filled in from the germline J gene. The chain recombines TRBV3 with TRBJ1-1; D is undetermined. This CDR3 contains 12 residues. Per the germline V gene, CDR1 is SNHLY and CDR2 is FYNGKV (reference sequence). The covered CDR3 bases are TGTGCCAGCAGCTTACCCAGTACA. Translating it yields CASSLPST. The entire CDR3 reads CASSLPSTEVFF.